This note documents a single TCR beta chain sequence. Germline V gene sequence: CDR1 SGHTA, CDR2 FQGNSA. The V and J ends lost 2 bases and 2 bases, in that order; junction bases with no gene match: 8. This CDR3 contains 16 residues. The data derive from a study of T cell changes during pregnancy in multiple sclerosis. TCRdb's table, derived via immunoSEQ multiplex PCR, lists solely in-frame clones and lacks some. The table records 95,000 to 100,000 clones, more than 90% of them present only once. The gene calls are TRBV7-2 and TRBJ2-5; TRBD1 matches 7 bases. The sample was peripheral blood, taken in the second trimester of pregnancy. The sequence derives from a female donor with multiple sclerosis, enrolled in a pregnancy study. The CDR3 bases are TGTGCCAGCAGCTTAAAGGGGGCGCCCAGACAAGAGACCCAGTACTTC. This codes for CASSLKGAPRQETQYF.